This T cell receptor beta chain was captured in a study of cytomegalovirus exposure and HLA in healthy donors. Across the study: As an earlier analysis found, 150 million to 200 million T cells yielded around 110 million unique TCR beta sequences. Study outcomes and limitations: The study recorded 164 TCR beta chains that were cytomegalovirus-associated.

The V and J ends lost 1 base and 1 base respectively, with 13 bases between them. This CDR3 has 16 residues. From germline, CDR1 is MGHDK and CDR2 SYGVNS. For this clone: The antigen is undetermined.

This PCR relied on a set of 60 Vbeta primers and 13 Jbeta primers. Some clones are missing from TCRdb's copy, which holds only in-frame ones; the method was immunoSEQ multiplex PCR. The table records under 150,000 clones, roughly 80% of them present only once. The chain is built from TRBV25-1 and TRBJ1-2; TRBD1 is a possible D gene (5 bases). The sequencing sample was made of PBMCs. The receptor's source is a woman in her thirties or forties in good health and CMV-seronegative. CDR3 residues: CASSESGGVINYGYTF. The CDR3 coding sequence is TGTGCCAGCAGTGAATCTGGGGGGGTAATTAACTATGGCTACACCTTC.